The present TCR beta chain was sequenced within a study of T cell responses to AZD1222 COVID-19 vaccine. Sequenced by immunoSEQ multiplex PCR; TCRdb stores in-frame clones only, minus some. The sample has over 200,000 clones; around 94% are singletons. Germline values: CDR1 SNHLY, CDR2 FYNNEI. J gave up 7 bases and V 8 bases, and 4 bases lay outside the gene matches. CDR3 length: 12 amino acids. The rearrangement links TRBV2 to TRBJ2-1, with 8 bases fitting TRBD1. The clonotype originates from an adult who received the MenACWY meningococcal vaccine as a control. The sequences come from peripheral blood, collected 28 days after the second dose of the MenACWY control vaccine. The DNA for the CDR3 is TGTGCCAGCGGACAGGGATGGAATGAGCAGTTCTTC. This sequence encodes CASGQGWNEQFF.